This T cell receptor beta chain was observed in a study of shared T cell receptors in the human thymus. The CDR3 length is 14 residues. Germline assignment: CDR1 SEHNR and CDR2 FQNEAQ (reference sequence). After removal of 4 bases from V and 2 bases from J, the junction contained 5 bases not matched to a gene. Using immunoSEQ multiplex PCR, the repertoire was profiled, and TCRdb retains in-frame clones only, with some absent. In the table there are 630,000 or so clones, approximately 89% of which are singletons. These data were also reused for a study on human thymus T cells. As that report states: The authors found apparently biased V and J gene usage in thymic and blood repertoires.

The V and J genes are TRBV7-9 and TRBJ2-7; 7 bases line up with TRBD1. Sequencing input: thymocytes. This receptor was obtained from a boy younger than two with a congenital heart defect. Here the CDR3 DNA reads TGTGCCAGCAGCTCGAGGGACAGCACCTACGAGCAGTACTTC. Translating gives CASSSRDSTYEQYF.